Here is one T cell receptor (beta chain) with its context. TCRdb reprocessed the RT-PCR reads via MiXCR and lists one record per CDR3 protein. The sample comprises roughly 620,000 distinct CDR3 sequences, about 11% of which are singletons, and 9.5% to 12% rests with the top ten. This record comes from a study of response to subunit inactivated influenza vaccine. The V end was cut by 3 bases, the J end by 0 bases, with 12 bases between. The length of the CDR3 is 14 residues. The germline V gene has CDR1 DFQATT and CDR2 SNEGSKA (reference sequence). These data were also reused for a study on T cells expressing NK-cell markers. This second study notes: As the method of synthesis, 5'RACE template switching with UMIs yielded TCR beta cDNA. NKG2C+ dominant clonotype frequencies in 6 or 7 donors were about 1.0-8% of CD8+ T cells.

The material was PBMCs from blood, obtained on the day of vaccination. The chain joins TRBV20-1 to TRBJ2-7; D may be TRBD2 (6 bases). The receptor comes from a man aged 45-60 years who received an inactivated influenza vaccine. CDR3 loop: CSASGRRDSYEQYF. The DNA for the CDR3 is TGCAGTGCTAGTGGAAGGAGGGACTCCTACGAGCAGTACTTC.